This T cell receptor beta chain was observed in a study of shared clonotypes between healthy human individuals. Naive-designated CD8 cells lacked CD45RO, were positively enriched for CCR7, and omitted terminally differentiated effector memory CD45RA+ cells. The assay was carried out at the deep level. Using immunoSEQ multiplex PCR, the repertoire was profiled, and TCRdb retains in-frame clones only, with some absent. Here the sample spans about 680,000 clones, 92% being singletons. V lost 5 bases to trimming and J lost 2 bases, with 15 bases between them. Germline-derived CDR1 and CDR2 are SEHNR and FQNEAQ (reference sequence). The CDR3 sequence is 15 residues long. This clone was found a few times.

The source of this sequence is a man younger than 40 in good health. Specimen: naive CD8+ T cells sorted from blood. This chain joins TRBV7-9 and TRBJ2-5; D possibly matches TRBD1 or TRBD2 (5 bases each). In DNA, the CDR3 is TGTGCCAGCAGCCCCCCCGGGGCAGGACAAGAGACCCAGTACTTC. This translates into CASSPPGAGQETQYF.